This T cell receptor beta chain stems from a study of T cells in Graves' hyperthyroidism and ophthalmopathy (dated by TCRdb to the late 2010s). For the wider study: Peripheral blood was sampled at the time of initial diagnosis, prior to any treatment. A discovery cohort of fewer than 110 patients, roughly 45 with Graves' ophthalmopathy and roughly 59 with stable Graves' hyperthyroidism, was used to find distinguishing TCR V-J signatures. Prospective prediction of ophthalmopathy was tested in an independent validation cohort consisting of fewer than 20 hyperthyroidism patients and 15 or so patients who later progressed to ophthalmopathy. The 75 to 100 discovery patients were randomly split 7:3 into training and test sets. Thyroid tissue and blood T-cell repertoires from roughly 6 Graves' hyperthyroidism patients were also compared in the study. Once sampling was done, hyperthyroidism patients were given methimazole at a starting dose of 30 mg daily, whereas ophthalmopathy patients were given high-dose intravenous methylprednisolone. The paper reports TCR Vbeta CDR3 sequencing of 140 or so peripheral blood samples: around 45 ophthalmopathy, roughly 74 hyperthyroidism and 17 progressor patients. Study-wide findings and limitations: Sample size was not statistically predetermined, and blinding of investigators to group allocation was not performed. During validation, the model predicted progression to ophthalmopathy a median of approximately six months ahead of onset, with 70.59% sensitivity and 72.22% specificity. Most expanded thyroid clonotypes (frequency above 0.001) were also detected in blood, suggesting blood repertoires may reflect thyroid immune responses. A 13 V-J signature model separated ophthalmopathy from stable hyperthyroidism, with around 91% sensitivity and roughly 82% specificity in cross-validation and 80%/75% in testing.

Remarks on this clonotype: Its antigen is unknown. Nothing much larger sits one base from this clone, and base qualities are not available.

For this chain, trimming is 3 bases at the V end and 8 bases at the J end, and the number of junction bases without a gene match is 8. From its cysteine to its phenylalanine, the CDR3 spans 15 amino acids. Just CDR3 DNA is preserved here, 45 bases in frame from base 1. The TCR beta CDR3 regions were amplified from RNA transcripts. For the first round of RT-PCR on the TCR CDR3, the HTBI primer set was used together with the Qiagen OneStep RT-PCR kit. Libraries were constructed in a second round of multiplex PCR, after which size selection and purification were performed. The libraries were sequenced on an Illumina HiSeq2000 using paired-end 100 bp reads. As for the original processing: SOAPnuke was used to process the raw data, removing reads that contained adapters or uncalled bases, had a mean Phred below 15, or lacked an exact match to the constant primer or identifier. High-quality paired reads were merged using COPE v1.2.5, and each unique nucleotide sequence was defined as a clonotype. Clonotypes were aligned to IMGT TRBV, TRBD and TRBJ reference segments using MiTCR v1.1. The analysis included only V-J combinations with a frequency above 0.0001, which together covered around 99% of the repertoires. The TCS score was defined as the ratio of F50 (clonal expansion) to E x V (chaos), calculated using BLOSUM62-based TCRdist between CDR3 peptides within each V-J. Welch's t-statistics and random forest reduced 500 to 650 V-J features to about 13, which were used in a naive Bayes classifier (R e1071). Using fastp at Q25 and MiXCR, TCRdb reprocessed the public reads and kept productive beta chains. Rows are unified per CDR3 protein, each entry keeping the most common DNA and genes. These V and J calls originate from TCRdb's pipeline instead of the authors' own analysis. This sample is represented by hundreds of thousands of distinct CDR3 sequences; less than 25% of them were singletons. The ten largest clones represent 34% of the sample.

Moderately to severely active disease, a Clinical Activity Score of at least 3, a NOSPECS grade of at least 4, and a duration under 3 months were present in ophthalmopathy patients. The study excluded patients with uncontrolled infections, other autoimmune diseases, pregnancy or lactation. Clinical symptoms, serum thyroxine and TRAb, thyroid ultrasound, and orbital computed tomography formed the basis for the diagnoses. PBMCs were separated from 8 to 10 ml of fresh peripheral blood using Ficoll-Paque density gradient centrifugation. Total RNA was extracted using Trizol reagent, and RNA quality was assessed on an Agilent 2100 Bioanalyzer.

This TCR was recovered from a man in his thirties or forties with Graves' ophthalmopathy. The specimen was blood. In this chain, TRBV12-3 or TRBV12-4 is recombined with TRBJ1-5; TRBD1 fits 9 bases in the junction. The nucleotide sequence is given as TGTGCCAGCAGTTTTGGGAGCACAGGGGGCAAGCCCCAGCATTTT. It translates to CASSFGSTGGKPQHF.